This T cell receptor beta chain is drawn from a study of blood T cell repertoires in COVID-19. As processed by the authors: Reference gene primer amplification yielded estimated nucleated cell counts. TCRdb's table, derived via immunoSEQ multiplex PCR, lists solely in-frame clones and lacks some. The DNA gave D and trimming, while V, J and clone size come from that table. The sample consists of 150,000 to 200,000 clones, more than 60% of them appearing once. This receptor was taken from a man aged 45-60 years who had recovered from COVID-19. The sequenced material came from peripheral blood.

CDR3 amino acids: CASSAGQVNTEAFF. The CDR3 DNA sequence: TGTGCCAGCAGCGCGGGACAGGTGAACACTGAAGCTTTCTTT. The chain uses TRBV6-5 and TRBJ1-1, with 8 bases matching TRBD1. V was pared by 6 bases and J by 0 bases, with 3 bases of the junction left unmatched. This CDR3 region has 14 residues. CDR1 MNHEY and CDR2 SVGAGI come from the germline V gene.